This T cell receptor beta chain was obtained from a study of human T cells and chemical hapten exposure. Study-level information: The study lasted roughly five months, and patients were dosed weekly with diphenylcyclopropenone on the scalp throughout.

Specified time point: patch test 3, about 24 weeks after DPC sensitization. The sample's treatment: therapeutic diphenylcyclopropenone sensitization with weekly scalp DPC. Phlebotomy was performed prior to application of every patch test. Details on this clonotype: This may come from a read error, since a much larger clone is one base off.

The length of the CDR3 is 13 residues. Germline V gives CDR1 DFQATT, CDR2 SNEGSKA (reference sequence). Unique molecular identifiers were attached to individual cDNA molecules within the library. From the RACE reads, TCRdb called clonotypes with MiXCR, one entry per CDR3 protein. The sample lists 75,000 to 90,000 distinct CDR3 sequences, 10% to 14% occurring once. The receptor was derived from a woman between 50 and 59 years old with alopecia areata. Some clones in this sample may be carry-over from other donors' samples. The chain links TRBV20-1 to TRBJ2-7; tentatively, D is TRBD1 (6 bases). The input for sequencing was whole blood, taken in connection with sensitization to the hapten diphenylcyclopropenone (DPC). CDR3 nucleotides: TGCAGTGCCCCCGGACAGAAAATCCACGAGCAGCACTTC. As protein: CSAPGQKIHEQHF.